This T cell receptor beta chain appears in the sequencing data of a study of shared clonotypes between healthy human individuals. J gave up 6 bases and V 1 base, and 4 bases lay outside the gene matches. Germline lookup yields CDR1 SGHAT and CDR2 FQDESV (reference sequence). This CDR3 has 16 amino acids. Method: immunoSEQ multiplex PCR; TCRdb's copy keeps in-frame clones and lacks some. The table lists 1.5 million to 1.9 million clones, 95% to 99% of them singletons, with roughly 0.45% in the top ten. V is TRBV11-1 and J is TRBJ2-2; 11 bases match TRBD2. The source of this sequence is a man aged 25-40 years in good health. Specimen: naive CD4+ T cells sorted from blood. The subset: CD45RA+ positively selected. CDR3 loop: CASSLELAGVSGELFF. CDR3 DNA sequence: TGTGCCAGCAGCTTAGAACTAGCGGGAGTGTCCGGGGAGCTGTTTTTT.